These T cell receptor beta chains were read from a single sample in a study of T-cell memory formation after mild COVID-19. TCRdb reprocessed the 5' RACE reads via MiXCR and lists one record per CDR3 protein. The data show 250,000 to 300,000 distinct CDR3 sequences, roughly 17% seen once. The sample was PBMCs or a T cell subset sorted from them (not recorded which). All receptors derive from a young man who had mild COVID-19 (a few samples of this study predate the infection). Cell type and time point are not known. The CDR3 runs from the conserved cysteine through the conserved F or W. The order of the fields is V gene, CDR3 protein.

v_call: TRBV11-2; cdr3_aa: CASSLGGGRAAAGIQYF
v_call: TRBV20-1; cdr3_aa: CSCGQGGNPNYGYTF
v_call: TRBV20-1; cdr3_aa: CSARDSRSQETQYF
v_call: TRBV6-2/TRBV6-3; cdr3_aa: CAGGKGDTQYF
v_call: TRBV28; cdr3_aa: CASSLLDRGREEQFF
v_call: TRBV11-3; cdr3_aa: CASSSRTGIDPDTQYF
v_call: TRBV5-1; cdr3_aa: CASSWGARGRTDTQYF
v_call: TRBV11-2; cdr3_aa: CASSSGGGGTDTQYF
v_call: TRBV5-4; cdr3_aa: CASSLARGHLGTDTQYF
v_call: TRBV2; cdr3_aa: CASPEGIRQETQYF
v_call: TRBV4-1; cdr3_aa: CASSPPVAGGPHTQYF
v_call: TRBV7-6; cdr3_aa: CASSPYPPGASTDTQYF
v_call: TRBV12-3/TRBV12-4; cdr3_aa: CASSLETGGVGANVLTF
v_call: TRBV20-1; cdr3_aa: CSASRGNSPLHF
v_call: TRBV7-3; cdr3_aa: CASSPGAGEQFF
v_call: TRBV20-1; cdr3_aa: CSAAGQGFAGYTF
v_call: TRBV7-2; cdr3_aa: CASSLAGLVNEQYF
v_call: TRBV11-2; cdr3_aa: CASSNWGGFYNEQFF
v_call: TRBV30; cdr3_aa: CAWMRGTDGHWGYTF
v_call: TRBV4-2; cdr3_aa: CASSQGGLTEPGEQYF
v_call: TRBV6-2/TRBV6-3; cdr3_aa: CASSYPLAAVTQYF
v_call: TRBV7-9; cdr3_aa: CASSLDFGRMNTEAFF
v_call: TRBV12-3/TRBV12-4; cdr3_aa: CASSLGDRGPTEAFF
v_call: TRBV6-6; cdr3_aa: CASSYPRLAGDTYNEQFF
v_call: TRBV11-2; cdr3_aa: CASSRDGTRGDTQYF
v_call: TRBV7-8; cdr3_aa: CASSLERLGTSGSYEQYF
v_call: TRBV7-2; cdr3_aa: CASTKGVRETQYF
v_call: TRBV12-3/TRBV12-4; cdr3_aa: CASTPGRNNEKLFF
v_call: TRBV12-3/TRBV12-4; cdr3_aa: CASSLGLTRTYNEQFF
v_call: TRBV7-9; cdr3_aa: CASSSRTSLTDTQYF
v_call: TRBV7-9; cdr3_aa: CASSLDLSFSAYEQYF
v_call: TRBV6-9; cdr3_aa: CASSYSCLTGCSWAAYNEQFF
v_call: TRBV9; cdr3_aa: CASSVGGTNEKLFF
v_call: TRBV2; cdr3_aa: CASSARVDSTDTQYF
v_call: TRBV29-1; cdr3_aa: CSVDTRQGTYNEQFF
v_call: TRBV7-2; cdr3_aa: CASSRMDREALQPQHF
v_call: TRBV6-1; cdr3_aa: CASSEAQSGGRGEAGYTF
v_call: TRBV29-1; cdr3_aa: CSVEDARLMATDTQYF
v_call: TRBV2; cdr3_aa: CASTILMNTEAFF
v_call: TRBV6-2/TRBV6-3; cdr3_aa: CASSSGTGREYTF
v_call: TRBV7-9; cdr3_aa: CASSLDRVRTEAFF
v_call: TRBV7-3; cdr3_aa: CASSADSGGETQYF
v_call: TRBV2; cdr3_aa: CASGLRGASPDTQYF
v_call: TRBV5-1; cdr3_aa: CASSLDRDSPLETQYF
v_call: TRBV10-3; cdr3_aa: CAINPTGNPTDTQYF
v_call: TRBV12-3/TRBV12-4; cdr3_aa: CASSFRASGNTIYF
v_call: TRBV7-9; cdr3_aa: CASSEDETQYF
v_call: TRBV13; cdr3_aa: CASSHTTGVLGNEQFF
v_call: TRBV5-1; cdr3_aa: CASSLDRMNTEAFF
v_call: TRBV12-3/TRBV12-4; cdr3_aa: CASSFRDRSNEQFF
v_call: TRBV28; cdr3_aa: CASSLSELYGYTF
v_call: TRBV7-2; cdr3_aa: CASSLLTPYSLEGSPLHF
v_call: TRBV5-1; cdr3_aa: CASSRTGVGEKLFF
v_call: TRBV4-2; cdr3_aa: CASSHTGATEAFF
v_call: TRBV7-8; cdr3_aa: CASSLGGWTNYGYTF
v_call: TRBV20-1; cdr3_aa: CSARDADRSSYNEQFF
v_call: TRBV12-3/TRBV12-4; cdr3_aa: CASSRPRRMNTEAFF